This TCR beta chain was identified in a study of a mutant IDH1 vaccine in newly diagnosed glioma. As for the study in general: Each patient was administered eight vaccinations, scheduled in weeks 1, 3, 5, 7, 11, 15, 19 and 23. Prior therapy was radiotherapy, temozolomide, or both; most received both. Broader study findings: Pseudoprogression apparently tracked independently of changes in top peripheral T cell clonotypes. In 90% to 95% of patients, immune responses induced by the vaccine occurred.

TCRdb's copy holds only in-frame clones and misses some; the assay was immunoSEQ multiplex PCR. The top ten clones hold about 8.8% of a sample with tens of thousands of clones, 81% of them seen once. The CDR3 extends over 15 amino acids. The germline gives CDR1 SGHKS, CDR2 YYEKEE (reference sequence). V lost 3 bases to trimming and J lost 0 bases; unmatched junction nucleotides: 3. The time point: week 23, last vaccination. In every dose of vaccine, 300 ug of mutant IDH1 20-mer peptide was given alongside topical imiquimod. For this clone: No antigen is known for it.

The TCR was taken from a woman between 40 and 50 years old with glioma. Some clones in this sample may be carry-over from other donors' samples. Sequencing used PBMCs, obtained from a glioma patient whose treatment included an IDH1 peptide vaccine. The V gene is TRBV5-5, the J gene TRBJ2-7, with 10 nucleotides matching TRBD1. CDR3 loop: CASSWGQGTSYEQYF. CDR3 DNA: TGTGCCAGCAGCTGGGGACAGGGGACCTCCTACGAGCAGTACTTC.